This paragraph covers one T cell receptor beta chain sequence. Its target antigen remains unknown. One base away there is no much larger clone; base qualities are not given. Library creation used PCR. These reads were obtained on an Illumina HiSeq 2500. Molecular barcoding was employed in the preparation of TCR libraries, with unique molecular identifiers being used to normalize TCRbeta repertoire quantification. TCRdb trimmed public reads at Q25 via fastp, called clones via MiXCR and kept in-frame beta chains. Records with the same CDR3 protein are collapsed into one entry carrying the most frequent genes and DNA. Present in this sample are 750,000 to 950,000 distinct CDR3 sequences, 15% to 20% of which were seen just once. Clones ranked in the top ten supply roughly 4.8% of the sample. The sample's treatment or condition label, in plain terms: allogeneic hematopoietic cell transplantation with graft depleted of TCRalphabeta T cells and CD19 B cells. TCRalphabeta/CD19-depleted allogeneic hematopoietic cell grafts were given to the transplant recipients, all of whom were children.

CDR1 and CDR2, looked up from the germline V gene, are SGDLS and YYNGEE. Its CDR3 holds 12 amino acids, cysteine through phenylalanine. Of all the DNA, just the CDR3 is kept, 36 bases in frame from base 1. V is pared back by 3 bases and J by 8 bases, with 9 bases lying between the germline termini. The data were taken from a study of T-cell reconstitution after alpha-beta-depleted transplantation in children (dated by TCRdb to the mid-2010s). A note on the overall study: The study quantitatively tracked T-cell immune reconstitution after TCRalphabeta/CD19-depleted allogeneic hematopoietic cell transplantation in children using TCR repertoire profiling. The research as a whole found: In some patients, high TCRbeta diversity at day 60 was attributed to recipient T cells and intrathymic progenitors that had survived conditioning. Over subsequent months, a decline in hyperexpanded clone frequencies was noted, and after one year, T-cell counts and TCRbeta diversity were mostly ascribed to newly produced T cells. Apparently early alphabetaT-cell count recovery about two months after transplant reportedly relied on only several hundred rapidly expanded clones derived from non-depleted graft cells.

The source was PBMCs, mostly from graft donor cells, collected 360 days after TCRalphabeta/CD19-depleted stem cell transplant. This receptor was identified in a male patient aged 10 to 17 who had a stem cell transplant for acute lymphoblastic leukemia, so the T cells may come from the graft donor. The chain is made from TRBV9 and TRBJ2-1; the D gene is not confidently resolved. At the DNA level, the sequence is TGTGCCAGCAGCGCTGGGCACCATGAGCAGTTCTTC. Its protein is CASSAGHHEQFF.